The 25 T cell receptor beta chains listed next were all sequenced from one sample in a study of cytomegalovirus exposure and HLA in healthy donors. The PCR was carried out with 60 Vbeta primers and 13 Jbeta primers. Assay used: immunoSEQ multiplex PCR; TCRdb lists only in-frame clones, some missing. The data contain more than 85,000 clones, more than 65% of them singletons. Material: PBMCs. The receptors stem from a woman aged 18-29 years in good health and CMV-seronegative.

The J gene is TRBJ2-7, the V gene TRBV4-3, with 8 bases identical to TRBD2. The CDR3 is 15 amino acids. J was trimmed by 2 bases and V by 0 bases; bases with no gene match: 3. The germline CDR1 and CDR2 sequences are LGHNA and YSLEER. The CDR3 nucleotides read TGCGCCAGCAGCCAAGAAACGGGGGGGGCCTACGAGCAGTACTTC. Translating gives CASSQETGGAYEQYF.

Concerning this clone itself: Other DNA sequences of this sample code for an identical CDR3. V and J are TRBV7-2 and TRBJ2-3; D gene ambiguous. CDR3 length equals 12 residues. Germline CDR1 reads SGHTA; CDR2 reads FQGNSA. Trimming stripped 5 bases from V and 2 bases from J, with 5 bases between. The CDR3 DNA reads as TGTGCCAGCAGCCTTTACACAGATACGCAGTATTTT. Its protein product is CASSLYTDTQYF. The variable domain in full, completed from reference TRBV7-2 and TRBJ2-3, reads GAGVSQSPSNKVTEKGKDVELRCDPISGHTALYWYRQSLGQGLEFLIYFQGNSAPDKSGLPSDRFSAERTGGSVSTLTIQRTQQEDSAVYLCASSLYTDTQYFGPGTRLTVL.

This clone has a single count. The chain links TRBV14 to TRBJ2-7; 9 nucleotides match TRBD2. This CDR3 has 13 amino acids. Germline CDR1 and CDR2: SGHDN and FVKESK. Trimming cost V 5 bases and J 7 bases; bases outside gene matches: 6. The CDR3 is CASSYAGGSEQYF. CDR3 DNA: TGTGCCAGCAGCTATGCGGGAGGGTCGGAGCAGTACTTC. Together with reference TRBV14 and TRBJ2-7, the CDR3 gives the full variable domain: EAGVTQFPSHSVIEKGQTVTLRCDPISGHDNLYWYRRVMGKEIKFLLHFVKESKQDESGMPNNRFLAERTGGTYSTLKVQPAELEDSGVYFCASSYAGGSEQYFGPGTRLTVT.

This chain joins TRBV15 and TRBJ2-2; the D gene is possibly TRBD2 (7 bases). In germline, CDR1 is LNHNV, CDR2 YYDKDF (reference sequence). The CDR3 contains 16 residues. V lost 0 bases, J lost 6 bases, and 14 bases lay in between. The CDR3, as DNA: TGTGCCACCAGCAGAGATGAGAGGGGGGGGGCCGGGGAGCTGTTTTTT. Residues: CATSRDERGGAGELFF.

This clone was recorded once. The genes are TRBV29-1 and TRBJ2-7, with TRBD1 matching over 8 bases. Germline CDR1 SQVTM, CDR2 ANQGSEA. The CDR3 is 15 residues long. The V segment lost 2 bases and the J segment 3 bases; nucleotides outside the gene matches: 9. The CDR3 spells CSVESNQGADYEQYF. The CDR3 DNA is TGCAGCGTTGAATCGAATCAGGGGGCGGACTACGAGCAGTACTTC.

The chain carries TRBV19 and TRBJ1-4, with D possibly TRBD1 on 5 matching bases. CDR1 LNHDA and CDR2 SQIVND come from the germline V gene (reference sequence). The CDR3 length is 13 residues. V lost 8 bases, J lost 8 bases, and 15 bases lay in between. The CDR3 region has the DNA TGTGCCAGTCGCGGGACCCTGGGGGAAAAACTGTTTTTT. It encodes CASRGTLGEKLFF.

The rearrangement joins TRBV9 to TRBJ2-3, with 11 bases aligning to TRBD2. This CDR3 region has 16 residues. Trimming took 3 bases from V and 2 from J; bases not matched to a gene: 5. The V gene's germline CDR1 is SGDLS and CDR2 YYNGEE. DNA for the CDR3: TGTGCCAGCAGCGGGGGACTAGCGGAAACCACAGATACGCAGTATTTT. It codes for CASSGGLAETTDTQYF.

J is TRBJ2-5 and V is TRBV28, with D perhaps matching TRBD1 (5 bases). With the DNA end fitting TRBJ2-7 better, the J assignment may be wrong. CDR3 size: 14 residues. Germline loops: CDR1 MDHEN, CDR2 SYDVKM. CDR3 loop: CASSLPGPSYEQYF. CDR3 DNA sequence: TGTGCCAGCAGTTTACCAGGGCCCTCCTACGAGCAGTACTTC.

The V gene is TRBV10-3, the J gene TRBJ2-5, with 10 positions matching TRBD2. Looked up from germline, CDR1 is ENHRY and CDR2 is SYGVKD. There are 15 residues in the CDR3. Losses at the gene ends were 5 bases for V and 5 bases for J; bases not matched to a gene: 8. The CDR3 loop reads CAISRGLARRETQYF. CDR3 DNA: TGTGCCATCAGTCGGGGACTAGCGCGACGGGAGACCCAGTACTTC.

The chain employs TRBV7-3 and TRBJ2-5, with D possibly being TRBD2 (5 bases). The CDR3 is 13 amino acids. The V gene lost 1 base and the J gene lost 4 bases, with 7 bases spanning the gap. The germline V gene has CDR1 SGHTA and CDR2 FQGTGA. CDR3 DNA: TGTGCCAGCAGCTTAATCCTAGCAGAGACCCAGTACTTC. It yields the protein CASSLILAETQYF.

This chain joins TRBV5-1 and TRBJ2-1; 7 bases align to TRBD2. The germline CDR1 and CDR2 sequences are SGHRS and YFSETQ. With V trimmed by 0 bases and J by 2 bases, 5 bases remained unmatched. The CDR3 sequence is 16 residues long. The chain's CDR3 is CASSLAGGSTYNEQFF. DNA of the CDR3: TGCGCCAGCAGCTTGGCCGGCGGGAGTACCTACAATGAGCAGTTCTTC.

J is TRBJ1-1 and V is TRBV5-1; 7 nucleotides agree with TRBD1. CDR1 SGHRS and CDR2 YFSETQ come from the germline V gene. Trimming cost V 1 base and J 1 base; bases outside gene matches: 1. The CDR3 is 14 residues long. DNA for the CDR3: TGCGCCAGCAGCTTGCACAGGGGGAACACTGAAGCTTTCTTT. Amino acids: CASSLHRGNTEAFF. The full variable domain, with the rest looked up from reference TRBV5-1 and TRBJ1-1, is KAGVTQTPRYLIKTRGQQVTLSCSPISGHRSVSWYQQTPGQGLQFLFEYFSETQRNKGNFPGRFSGRQFSNSRSEMNVSTLELGDSALYLCASSLHRGNTEAFFGQGTRLTVV.

CDR3 nucleotides: TGTGCCAGCAGCTTAGTCAAGATACCGGGGGGGGTCACAGATACGCAGTATTTT. Protein sequence: CASSLVKIPGGVTDTQYF. The rearrangement joins TRBV7-2 to TRBJ2-3; 8 bases are shared with TRBD2. CDR1 is SGHTA and CDR2 is FQGNSA in the germline V gene. With 1 base clipped from V and 2 bases from J, the junction kept 11 bases outside the gene matches. CDR3 size: 18 residues.

This chain links TRBV6-5 with TRBJ2-7, with 9 bases that match TRBD2. After removal of 7 bases from V and 7 bases from J, the junction contained 8 bases not matched to a gene. The CDR3 has 13 amino acids. From germline, CDR1 is MNHEY and CDR2 SVGAGI. CDR3 coding DNA: TGTGCCAGCAAACCAGCGGGGGGTGGGGAGCAGTACTTC. It is translated as CASKPAGGGEQYF.

This chain links TRBV2 with TRBJ2-1, with 8 bases fitting TRBD1. The length of the CDR3 is 17 residues. V was pared by 7 bases and J by 6 bases, with 17 bases of the junction left unmatched. Germline V lookup: CDR1 SNHLY, CDR2 FYNNEI. The CDR3 nucleotides are TGTGCCAGCACCATCCCAGGACAGGGTCAGAGGGGCAATGAGCAGTTCTTC. As protein: CASTIPGQGQRGNEQFF.

The J gene is TRBJ2-5, the V gene TRBV5-1, with 7 bases lining up with TRBD1. CDR3 length equals 13 residues. V lost 4 bases, J lost 3 bases, and 3 bases stayed unmatched. CDR1 is SGHRS, CDR2 YFSETQ, per germline. CDR3 in amino acids: CASSPGQEETQYF. The DNA for the CDR3 is TGCGCCAGCAGCCCAGGACAGGAAGAGACCCAGTACTTC. Drawing the rest from reference TRBV5-1 and TRBJ2-5, the complete variable domain is KAGVTQTPRYLIKTRGQQVTLSCSPISGHRSVSWYQQTPGQGLQFLFEYFSETQRNKGNFPGRFSGRQFSNSRSEMNVSTLELGDSALYLCASSPGQEETQYFGPGTRLLVL.

The sample holds a few counts of this clone. The chain uses TRBV7-9 and TRBJ1-2; 7 bases match TRBD1. The germline gives CDR1 SEHNR, CDR2 FQNEAQ (reference sequence). CDR3 length equals 13 residues. The V gene end was trimmed by 5 bases and the J gene end by 4 bases; junction bases not matched to a gene: 4. Here the CDR3 reads CASSLQGGYGYTF. The CDR3 nucleotides are TGTGCCAGCAGCCTGCAGGGGGGCTATGGCTACACCTTC.

The chain is built from TRBV5-1 and TRBJ1-1, with D possibly TRBD1 on 5 matching bases. Germline lookup yields CDR1 SGHRS and CDR2 YFSETQ. This CDR3 is 15 amino acids long. The ends were cut back, 5 bases at V and 5 bases at J, with 19 bases in the middle. DNA for the CDR3: TGCGCCAGCAGTCGGGGGTACGGGGAGTTAACTGAAGCTTTCTTT. The encoded protein is CASSRGYGELTEAFF.

The CDR3 nucleotides read TGTGCCAGCAGTTTAAACAGGGGAGGCCCTAATGAAAAACTGTTTTTT. Protein: CASSLNRGGPNEKLFF. V is TRBV28 and J is TRBJ1-4; TRBD1 agrees at 7 bases. The CDR3 length is 16 residues. V was pared by 2 bases and J by 3 bases, with 6 bases of the junction left unmatched. Germline CDR1 is MDHEN and CDR2 is SYDVKM.

V is TRBV11-2 and J is TRBJ2-5; perhaps TRBD2 as D (7 bases). Near its end, the DNA agrees better with TRBJ2-7, so the J call may be wrong. The CDR3 length is 12 residues. The V gene's germline CDR1 is SGHAT and CDR2 FQNNGV. CDR3 coding DNA: TGTGCCAGCAGCGGGGGGGGCCCCGAGCAGTACTTC. It yields the protein CASSGGGPEQYF.

The genes are TRBV6-6 and TRBJ1-5, with 7 nucleotides matching TRBD1. The CDR3 loop spans 16 amino acids. Germline CDR1 is MNHNY and CDR2 is SVGAGI (reference sequence). V lost 6 bases to trimming and J lost 4 bases; unmatched junction nucleotides: 12. This CDR3 is CASSTLGTVLNQPQHF. CDR3 nucleotides: TGTGCCAGCAGCACACTCGGGACAGTCCTAAATCAGCCCCAGCATTTT.

CDR3 coding DNA: TGTGCCAGCTCACCAGGTAGCGCGGGAGGCTACACCTTC. It yields the protein CASSPGSAGGYTF. V usage is TRBV18 and J usage is TRBJ1-2; D remains ambiguous. The CDR3 runs to 13 residues. Looked up from germline, CDR1 is KGHSH and CDR2 is LQKENI. Trimming removed 2 bases from V and 8 bases from J, with 12 bases in between.

The V call is TRBV30, the J call TRBJ2-1; the match to TRBD2 covers 9 bases. This CDR3 contains 17 residues. The germline V gene has CDR1 GTSNPN and CDR2 SVGIG (reference sequence). V lost 0 bases, J lost 4 bases, and 10 bases stayed unmatched. CDR3 DNA: TGTGCCTGGAGTGTATCCAGACTAGCGGAACATTACAATGAGCAGTTCTTC. Protein: CAWSVSRLAEHYNEQFF. Full variable domain (outside the CDR3, taken from reference TRBV30 and TRBJ2-1): SQTIHQWPATLVQPVGSPLSLECTVEGTSNPNLYWYRQAAGRGLQLLFYSVGIGQISSEVPQNLSASRPQDRQFILSSKKLLLSDSGFYLCAWSVSRLAEHYNEQFFGPGTRLTVL.

This clone was picked up a small number of times. The chain carries TRBV29-1 and TRBJ1-4; D is unresolved. The CDR3 is 13 amino acids. Germline CDR1 reads SQVTM; CDR2 reads ANQGSEA. V was shortened by 2 bases and J by 3 bases, with 7 bases between the two germline ends. The CDR3 nucleotides read TGCAGCGTTGAACCACAGCCTAATGAAAAACTGTTTTTT. Protein sequence: CSVEPQPNEKLFF.

The V and J genes are TRBV7-2 and TRBJ2-1, with 15 nucleotides matching TRBD2. Trimming removed 5 bases from V and 2 bases from J; junction bases left unmatched: 4. This CDR3 has 17 amino acids. Per germline, CDR1 SGHTA and CDR2 FQGNSA. The CDR3 DNA follows: TGTGCCAGCAGCCCAGGGACTAGCGGGGGGCCCTACAATGAGCAGTTCTTC. Translating gives CASSPGTSGGPYNEQFF.